The clone carrying this T cell receptor (beta chain) was recorded only once. Specified time point: blood from clinic visit 5 months post-surgery; TSC patient then seizure free. Surgery cases with the highest brain T cell transcript signatures were chosen for sequencing. This sample is part of a study of brain T cells in children with intractable seizures. Produced via immunoSEQ multiplex PCR; TCRdb's table is partial and in-frame only. The sample contains hundreds of thousands of clones, over 90% of which appear only once. The CDR3 runs 12 residues. Trimming stripped 4 bases from V and 5 bases from J, with 8 bases between.

This clonotype was sampled from a boy less than two years old with tuberous sclerosis and intractable seizures. The material sequenced was peripheral blood, taken more than 4 months after surgery. V usage is TRBV12-3 or TRBV12-4 and J usage is TRBJ1-2; D remains ambiguous. The CDR3: CASSYGEYGYTF. The CDR3 bases are TGTGCCAGCAGTTACGGAGAATATGGCTACACCTTC.